A single sample gave rise to the 13 T cell receptor beta chains below, sequenced in a study of blood T cell repertoires in COVID-19. Produced via immunoSEQ multiplex PCR; TCRdb's table is partial and in-frame only. The sample yields 120,000 to 150,000 clones, approximately 85% seen once. The specimen sequenced was peripheral blood. The receptors were gathered from a woman aged 55-70 years with COVID-19, enrolled during active disease.

This clone appeared once. V and J are TRBV7-6 and TRBJ2-3; D may be TRBD2 (5 bases). Trimming removed 2 bases from V and 4 bases from J, with 16 bases in between. The CDR3 extends over 16 amino acids. Per germline, CDR1 SGHVS and CDR2 FNYEAQ. CDR3 in amino acids: CASSLTPPERPDTQYF. The CDR3 nucleotides are TGTGCCAGCAGCTTAACGCCCCCGGAGCGGCCAGATACGCAGTATTTT.

The V and J genes are TRBV7-6 and TRBJ2-7, with D unresolved. The germline V gene encodes CDR1 SGHVS and CDR2 FNYEAQ. This CDR3 is built from 11 residues. Trimming left V 5 bases short and J 2 bases short, with 4 bases between. For the CDR3, the DNA is TGTGCCAGCAGCCGTACCTACGAGCAGTACTTC. It yields the protein CASSRTYEQYF.

This chain connects TRBV7-2 to TRBJ2-1; 10 bases are a match to TRBD2. Germline loops: CDR1 SGHTA, CDR2 FQGNSA. V was clipped by 3 bases and J by 8 bases; unmatched bases: 13. The CDR3 totals 17 residues. Here the CDR3 DNA reads TGTGCCAGCAGCTTGGCCCGATCTAGCGGGGGTGGGGATGAGCAGTTCTTC. This sequence encodes CASSLARSSGGGDEQFF. The entire variable domain, with the rest obtained from reference TRBV7-2 and TRBJ2-1, is as follows: GAGVSQSPSNKVTEKGKDVELRCDPISGHTALYWYRQSLGQGLEFLIYFQGNSAPDKSGLPSDRFSAERTGGSVSTLTIQRTQQEDSAVYLCASSLARSSGGGDEQFFGPGTRLTVL.

The V gene is TRBV4-3, the J gene TRBJ1-2; the D gene is possibly TRBD1 (5 bases). Germline values: CDR1 LGHNA, CDR2 YSLEER. V lost 1 base, J lost 4 bases, and 13 bases lay in between. The CDR3 has 15 residues. The DNA of the CDR3 is TGCGCCAGCAGCCAAGTCATAGCAGGGCCCTATGGCTACACCTTC. As protein: CASSQVIAGPYGYTF.

V is TRBV12-5 and J is TRBJ1-1; 11 nucleotides align to TRBD1. The CDR3 totals 18 residues. Per germline, CDR1 LGHNT and CDR2 FRNRAP. The trim removed 3 bases at V and 1 base at J, leaving 10 bases unmatched. CDR3 sequence (DNA): TGTGCTAGTGGTTTTGTCGGGACAGGGGGTTTGTGGAACACTGAAGCTTTCTTT. Translation: CASGFVGTGGLWNTEAFF.

The rearrangement uses TRBV15 and TRBJ1-4; 12 bases are shared with TRBD1. The V segment lost 0 bases and the J segment 8 bases; nucleotides outside the gene matches: 4. There are 16 residues in the CDR3. The germline CDR1 and CDR2 sequences are LNHNV and YYDKDF (reference sequence). The CDR3 DNA follows: TGTGCCACCAGCAGAGATGCCGGGACAGGGGGCGAAAAACTGTTTTTT. It translates to CATSRDAGTGGEKLFF. The full variable domain, in which reference TRBV15 and TRBJ1-4 provide the parts outside the CDR3, is DAMVIQNPRYQVTQFGKPVTLSCSQTLNHNVMYWYQQKSSQAPKLLFHYYDKDFNNEADTPDNFQSRRPNTSFCFLDIRSPGLGDTAMYLCATSRDAGTGGEKLFFGSGTQLSVL.

V usage is TRBV2 and J usage is TRBJ1-5; D is perhaps TRBD1 (6 bases). There are 15 residues in the CDR3. Trimming stripped 6 bases from V and 1 base from J, with 13 bases between. Germline V gives CDR1 SNHLY, CDR2 FYNNEI. The CDR3 region has the DNA TGTGCCAGCAGCAGGGACACGGGGAGCAATCAGCCCCAGCATTTT. The encoded protein is CASSRDTGSNQPQHF.

The V call is TRBV4-1, the J call TRBJ2-1; D may be TRBD2 (5 bases). The CDR3 sequence is 15 residues long. Trimming took 2 bases from V and 7 from J, leaving 15 bases between them. Per the germline V gene, CDR1 is MGHRA and CDR2 is YSYEKL. The CDR3 sequence is CASSQFRLARNEQFF. The CDR3 nucleotides read TGCGCCAGCAGCCAATTTCGGCTAGCAAGGAATGAGCAGTTCTTC.

This clone was counted between two and nine times. The chain combines TRBV6-5 with TRBJ2-2; 7 bases are shared with TRBD1. J was trimmed by 5 bases and V by 7 bases; bases with no gene match: 7. Germline V gene sequence: CDR1 MNHEY, CDR2 SVGAGI. CDR3 length: 14 amino acids. The CDR3 sequence is CASTRDSSTGELFF. The CDR3 DNA follows: TGTGCCAGCACCCGGGACAGTTCGACCGGGGAGCTGTTTTTT.

This clone appeared a few times. The chain recombines TRBV7-9 with TRBJ2-7; D remains ambiguous. Trimming shortened V by 1 base and J by 4 bases, and 2 bases separated the two germline ends. CDR1 and CDR2 (germline): SEHNR, FQNEAQ (reference sequence). CDR3 length: 11 residues. CDR3 amino acids: CASSLVYEQYF. CDR3 sequence (DNA): TGTGCCAGCAGCTTAGTATACGAGCAGTACTTC.

This clone appeared a few times. The chain is built from TRBV14 and TRBJ2-2, with TRBD2 as a possible D gene (5 bases). The germline V and J ends were trimmed by 4 bases and 3 bases, with 12 bases remaining between them. In germline, CDR1 is SGHDN, CDR2 FVKESK. The CDR3 is 15 residues long. In DNA, the CDR3 is TGTGCCAGCAGCCCTCGGTCCGGGGACACCGGGGAGCTGTTTTTT. Translating it yields CASSPRSGDTGELFF.

The chain recombines TRBV6-5 with TRBJ1-5, with TRBD1 as a possible D gene (5 bases). V shed 9 bases and J shed 3 bases, with 15 bases lying between them. There are 14 residues in the CDR3. Germline V gene sequence: CDR1 MNHEY, CDR2 SVGAGI. The CDR3 loop is CASRGLSYNQPQHF. The CDR3 DNA reads TGTGCCAGTAGGGGCCTAAGTTACAATCAGCCCCAGCATTTT.

This clone appeared once. V is TRBV2 and J is TRBJ2-5, with a weak D call TRBD2 (5 bases). Trimming pared 4 bases from V and 7 bases from J, leaving 19 bases between. Germline assignment: CDR1 SNHLY and CDR2 FYNNEI. This CDR3 comprises 15 residues. The CDR3 bases are TGTGCCAGCAGTGCCGAGGGTCGGGGAAGAGGGACCCAGTACTTC. It specifies CASSAEGRGRGTQYF.